This TCR beta chain emerged from a study of T cell repertoires in cytomegalovirus infection. Study summary: The authors relied on CMV epitopes, both recently identified HLA-C-restricted and well-studied HLA-B-restricted. Through public TCR beta signatures, both CMV infection and matching HLA type were indicated. Overall study findings and caveats: Individuals carrying CMV plus the relevant HLA were identified by cumulative frequency of public TCR beta families.

In the case of this clonotype: Its matching antigen is unknown.

TCRdb re-called the reads through MiXCR, storing one row per CDR3 protein. The sample includes 640,000 or so distinct CDR3 sequences, 33% seen only once; the top ten take 15% to 20%. The sample consisted of cultured PBMCs, taken from culture after CMV antigen stimulation. This clonotype was sampled from a human donor in good health (CMV status not recorded). Some clones in this sample may be carry-over from other donors' samples.

CDR3 sequence: CASSIRTSGPYNEQFF. Here the CDR3 DNA reads TGTGCCAGTAGTATACGGACTAGCGGGCCATACAATGAGCAGTTCTTC. The J gene is TRBJ2-1, the V gene TRBV19; 11 bases are a match to TRBD2. V was clipped by 2 bases and J by 4 bases; unmatched bases: 4. Germline-derived CDR1 and CDR2 are LNHDA and SQIVND (reference sequence). The CDR3 runs 16 residues.